The clone carrying this T cell receptor (beta chain) was recorded only once. Original processing notes: Amplified reference gene primers provided the basis for estimating nucleated cell counts. TCRdb's table, derived via immunoSEQ multiplex PCR, lists solely in-frame clones and lacks some. V and J calls and clone size are as listed in that table; D and trimming were resolved from the DNA. The sample consists of under 250,000 clones, approximately 90% of them appearing once. The data derive from a study of blood T cell repertoires in COVID-19. Study details: Spain, Italy and the United States supplied samples that represented acute and convalescent COVID-19.

Per germline, CDR1 MNHEY and CDR2 SMNVEV (reference sequence). V shed 2 bases and J shed 4 bases, with 18 bases lying between them. CDR3 length: 16 residues. Enrolment of Seattle patients took place during active infection, and they were followed longitudinally. The clonotype originates from a man aged 55 to 69 with COVID-19, enrolled during active disease. The sequencing input was peripheral blood. The chain combines TRBV27 with TRBJ2-7; a weak D match, TRBD2 (6 bases). The CDR3 here is CASSLRPLEGQYEQYF. The CDR3 region has the DNA TGTGCCAGCAGTTTAAGGCCTTTGGAGGGGCAATACGAGCAGTACTTC.